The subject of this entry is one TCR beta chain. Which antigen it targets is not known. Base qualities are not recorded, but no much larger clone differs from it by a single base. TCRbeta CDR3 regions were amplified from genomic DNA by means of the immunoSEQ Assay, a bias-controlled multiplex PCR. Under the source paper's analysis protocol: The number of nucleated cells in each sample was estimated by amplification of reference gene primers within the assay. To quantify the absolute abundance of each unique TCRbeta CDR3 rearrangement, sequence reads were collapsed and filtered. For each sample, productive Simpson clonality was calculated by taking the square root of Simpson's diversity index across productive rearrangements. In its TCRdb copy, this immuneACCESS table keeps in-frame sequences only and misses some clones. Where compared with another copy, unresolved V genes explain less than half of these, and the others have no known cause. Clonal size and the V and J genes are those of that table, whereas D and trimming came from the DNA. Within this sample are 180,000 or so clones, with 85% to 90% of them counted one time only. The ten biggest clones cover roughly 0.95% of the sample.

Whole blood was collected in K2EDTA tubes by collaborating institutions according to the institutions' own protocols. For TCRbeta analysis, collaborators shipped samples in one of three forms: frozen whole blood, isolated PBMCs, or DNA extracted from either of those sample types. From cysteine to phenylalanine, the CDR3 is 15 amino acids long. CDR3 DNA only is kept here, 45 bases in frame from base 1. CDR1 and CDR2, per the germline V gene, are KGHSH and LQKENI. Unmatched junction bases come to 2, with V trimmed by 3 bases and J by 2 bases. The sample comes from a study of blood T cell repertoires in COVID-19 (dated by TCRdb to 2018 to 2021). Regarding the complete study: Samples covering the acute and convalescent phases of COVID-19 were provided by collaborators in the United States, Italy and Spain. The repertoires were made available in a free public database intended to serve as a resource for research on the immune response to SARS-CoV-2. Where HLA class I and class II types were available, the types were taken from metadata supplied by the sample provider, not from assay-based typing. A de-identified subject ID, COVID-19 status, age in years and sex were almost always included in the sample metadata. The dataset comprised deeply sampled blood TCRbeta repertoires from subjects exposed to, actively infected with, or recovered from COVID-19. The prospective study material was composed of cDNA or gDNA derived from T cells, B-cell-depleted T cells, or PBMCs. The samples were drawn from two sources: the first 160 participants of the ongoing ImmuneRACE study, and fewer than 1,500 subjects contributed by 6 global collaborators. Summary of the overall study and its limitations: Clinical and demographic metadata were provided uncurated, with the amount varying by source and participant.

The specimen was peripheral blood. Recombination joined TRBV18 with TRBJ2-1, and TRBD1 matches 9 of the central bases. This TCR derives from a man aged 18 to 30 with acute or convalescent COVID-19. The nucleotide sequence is TGTGCCAGCTCACCCACAGGGGGCGCCTACAATGAGCAGTTCTTC. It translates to CASSPTGGAYNEQFF.